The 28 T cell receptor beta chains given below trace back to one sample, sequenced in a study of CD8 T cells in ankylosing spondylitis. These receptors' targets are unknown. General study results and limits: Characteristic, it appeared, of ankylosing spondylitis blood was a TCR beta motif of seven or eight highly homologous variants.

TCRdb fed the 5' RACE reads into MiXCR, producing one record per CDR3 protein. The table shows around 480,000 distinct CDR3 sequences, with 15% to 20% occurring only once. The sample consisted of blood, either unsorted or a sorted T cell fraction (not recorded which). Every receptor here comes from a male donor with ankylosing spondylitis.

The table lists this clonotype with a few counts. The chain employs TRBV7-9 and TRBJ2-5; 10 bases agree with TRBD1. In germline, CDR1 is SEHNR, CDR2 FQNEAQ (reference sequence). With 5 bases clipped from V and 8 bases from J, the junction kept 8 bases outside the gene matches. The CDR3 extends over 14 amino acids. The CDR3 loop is CASSTTGGGRTQYF. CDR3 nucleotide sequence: TGTGCCAGCAGCACGACAGGGGGCGGCCGAACCCAGTACTTC.

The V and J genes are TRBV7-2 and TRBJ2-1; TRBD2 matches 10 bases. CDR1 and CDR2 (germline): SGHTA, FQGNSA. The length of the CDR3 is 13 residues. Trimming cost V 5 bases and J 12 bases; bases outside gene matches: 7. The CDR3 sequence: CASSPPSGSRQFF. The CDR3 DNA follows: TGTGCCAGCAGCCCACCTAGCGGGAGTCGGCAGTTCTTC.

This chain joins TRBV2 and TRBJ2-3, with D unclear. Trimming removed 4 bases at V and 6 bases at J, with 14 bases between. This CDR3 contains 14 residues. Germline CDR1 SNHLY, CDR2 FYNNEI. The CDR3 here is CASSGRTPPDTQYF. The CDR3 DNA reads TGTGCCAGCAGTGGCCGGACCCCACCGGATACGCAGTATTTT.

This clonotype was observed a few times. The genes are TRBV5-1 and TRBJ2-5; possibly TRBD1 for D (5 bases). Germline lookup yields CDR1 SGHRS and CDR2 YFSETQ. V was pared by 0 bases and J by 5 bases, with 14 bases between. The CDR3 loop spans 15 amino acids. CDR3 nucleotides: TGCGCCAGCAGCTTGGAAGGTCTGGGGCGGGAGACCCAGTACTTC. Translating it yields CASSLEGLGRETQYF.

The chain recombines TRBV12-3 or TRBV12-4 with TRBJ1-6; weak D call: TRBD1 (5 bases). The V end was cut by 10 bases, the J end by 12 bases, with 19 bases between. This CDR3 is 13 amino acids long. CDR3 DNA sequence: TGTGCCAACCCCGTGGTGCAGGGCTTACCCCTCCACTTT. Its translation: CANPVVQGLPLHF.

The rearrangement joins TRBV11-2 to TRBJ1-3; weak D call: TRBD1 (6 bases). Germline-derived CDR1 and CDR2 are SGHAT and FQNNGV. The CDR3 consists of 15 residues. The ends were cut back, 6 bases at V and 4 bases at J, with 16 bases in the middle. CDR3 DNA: TGTGCCAGCAGACCCCTGGGGGCGCGCGGAAACACCATATATTTT. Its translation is CASRPLGARGNTIYF.

For the CDR3, the DNA is TGTGCCAGCAGCTTAGCGGGCGGACGCCGAGAGACCCAGTACTTC. Its protein product is CASSLAGGRRETQYF. The genes are TRBV7-2 and TRBJ2-5, with unresolved D. CDR1 and CDR2 (germline): SGHTA, FQGNSA. Trimming took 0 bases from V and 4 from J, leaving 12 bases between them. The CDR3 has 15 amino acids.

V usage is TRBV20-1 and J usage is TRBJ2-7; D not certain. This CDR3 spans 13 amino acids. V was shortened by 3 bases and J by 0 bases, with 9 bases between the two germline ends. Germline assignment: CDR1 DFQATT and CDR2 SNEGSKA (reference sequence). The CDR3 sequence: CSARIWASYEQYF. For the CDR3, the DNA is TGCAGTGCTAGGATATGGGCCTCCTACGAGCAGTACTTC.

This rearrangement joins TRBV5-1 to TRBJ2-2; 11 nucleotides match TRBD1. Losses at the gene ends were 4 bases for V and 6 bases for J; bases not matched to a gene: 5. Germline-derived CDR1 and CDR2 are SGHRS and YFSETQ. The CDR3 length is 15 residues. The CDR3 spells CASSPGQGAPGELFF. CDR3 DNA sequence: TGCGCCAGCAGCCCCGGACAGGGGGCGCCCGGGGAGCTGTTTTTT.

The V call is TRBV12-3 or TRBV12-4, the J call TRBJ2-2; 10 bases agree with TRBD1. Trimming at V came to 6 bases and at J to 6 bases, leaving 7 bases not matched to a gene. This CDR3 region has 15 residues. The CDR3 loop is CASSHGTGEAGELFF. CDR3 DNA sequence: TGTGCCAGCAGCCACGGGACAGGGGAGGCCGGGGAGCTGTTTTTT.

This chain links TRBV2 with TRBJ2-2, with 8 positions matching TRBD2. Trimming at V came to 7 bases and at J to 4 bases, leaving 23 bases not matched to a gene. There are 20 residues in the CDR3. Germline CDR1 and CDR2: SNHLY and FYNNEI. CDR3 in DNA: TGTGCCAGCAAACCCGACTCGTGGTGGCGGGGGGCTTCGAGCACCGGGGAGCTGTTTTTT. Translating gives CASKPDSWWRGASSTGELFF.

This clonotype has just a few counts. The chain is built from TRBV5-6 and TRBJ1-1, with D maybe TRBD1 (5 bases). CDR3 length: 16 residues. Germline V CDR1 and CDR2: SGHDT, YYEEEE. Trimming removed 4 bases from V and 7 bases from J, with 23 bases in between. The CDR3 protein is CASSPRGSFTQGEAFF. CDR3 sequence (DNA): TGTGCCAGCAGCCCCCGTGGGAGTTTCACGCAGGGTGAAGCTTTCTTT.

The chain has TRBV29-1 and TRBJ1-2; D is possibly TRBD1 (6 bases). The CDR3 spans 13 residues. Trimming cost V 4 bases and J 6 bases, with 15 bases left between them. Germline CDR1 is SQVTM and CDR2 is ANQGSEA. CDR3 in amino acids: CSVVARGGDGYTF. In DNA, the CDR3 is TGCAGCGTTGTTGCCAGGGGAGGTGATGGCTACACCTTC.

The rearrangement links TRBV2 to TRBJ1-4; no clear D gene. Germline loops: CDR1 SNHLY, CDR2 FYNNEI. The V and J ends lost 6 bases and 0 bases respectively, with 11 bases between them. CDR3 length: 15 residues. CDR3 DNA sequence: TGTGCCAGCAGCGCGGACTGGGCAACTAATGAAAAACTGTTTTTT. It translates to CASSADWATNEKLFF.

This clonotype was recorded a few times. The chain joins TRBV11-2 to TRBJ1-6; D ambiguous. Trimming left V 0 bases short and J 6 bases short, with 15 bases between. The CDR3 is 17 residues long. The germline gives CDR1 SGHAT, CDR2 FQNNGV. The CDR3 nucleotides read TGTGCCAGCAGCTTAGATCAGACCACCTCCCGTAATTCACCCCTCCACTTT. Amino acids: CASSLDQTTSRNSPLHF.

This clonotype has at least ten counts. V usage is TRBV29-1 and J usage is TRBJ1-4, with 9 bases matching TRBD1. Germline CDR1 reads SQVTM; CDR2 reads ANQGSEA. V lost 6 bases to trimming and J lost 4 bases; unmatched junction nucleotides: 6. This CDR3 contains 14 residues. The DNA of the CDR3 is TGCAGCGTCCGCGGGACAGGGAATAATGAAAAACTGTTTTTT. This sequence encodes CSVRGTGNNEKLFF.

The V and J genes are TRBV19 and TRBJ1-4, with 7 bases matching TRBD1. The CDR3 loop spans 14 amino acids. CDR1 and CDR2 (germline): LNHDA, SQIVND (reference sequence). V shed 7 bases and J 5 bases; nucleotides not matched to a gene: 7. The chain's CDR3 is CASTRQGKNEKLFF. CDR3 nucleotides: TGTGCCAGTACCAGACAGGGCAAGAATGAAAAACTGTTTTTT.

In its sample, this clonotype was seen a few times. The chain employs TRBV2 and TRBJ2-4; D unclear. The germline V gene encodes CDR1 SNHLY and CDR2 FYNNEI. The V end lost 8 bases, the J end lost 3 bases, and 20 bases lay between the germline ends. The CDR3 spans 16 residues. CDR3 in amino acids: CASSRGTTQSKNIQYF. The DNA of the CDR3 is TGTGCCAGCTCTCGAGGCACTACCCAGAGCAAAAACATTCAGTACTTC.

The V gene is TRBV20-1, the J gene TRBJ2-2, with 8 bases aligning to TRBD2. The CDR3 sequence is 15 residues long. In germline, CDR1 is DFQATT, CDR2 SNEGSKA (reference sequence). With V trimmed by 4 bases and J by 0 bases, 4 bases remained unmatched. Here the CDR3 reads CSANGGATNTGELFF. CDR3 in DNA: TGCAGTGCTAACGGGGGGGCCACGAACACCGGGGAGCTGTTTTTT.

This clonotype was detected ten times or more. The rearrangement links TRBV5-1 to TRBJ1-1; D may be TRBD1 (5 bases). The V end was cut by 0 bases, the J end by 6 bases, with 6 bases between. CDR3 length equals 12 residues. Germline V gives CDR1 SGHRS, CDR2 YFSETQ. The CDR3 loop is CASSLGGPEAFF. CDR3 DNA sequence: TGCGCCAGCAGCTTGGGGGGACCTGAAGCTTTCTTT.

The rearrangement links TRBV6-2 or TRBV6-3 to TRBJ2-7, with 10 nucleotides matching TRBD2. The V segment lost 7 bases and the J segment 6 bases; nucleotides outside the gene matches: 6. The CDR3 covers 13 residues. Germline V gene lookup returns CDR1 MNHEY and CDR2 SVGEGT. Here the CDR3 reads CASKTSGPSEQYF. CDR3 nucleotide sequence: TGTGCCAGCAAGACTAGCGGGCCTTCCGAGCAGTACTTC.

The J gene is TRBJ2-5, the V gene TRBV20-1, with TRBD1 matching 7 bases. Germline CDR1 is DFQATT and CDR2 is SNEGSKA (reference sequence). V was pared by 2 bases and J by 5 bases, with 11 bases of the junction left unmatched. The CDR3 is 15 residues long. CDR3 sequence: CSARSKQGQRETQYF. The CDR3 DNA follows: TGCAGTGCTAGATCCAAACAGGGACAGCGGGAGACCCAGTACTTC.

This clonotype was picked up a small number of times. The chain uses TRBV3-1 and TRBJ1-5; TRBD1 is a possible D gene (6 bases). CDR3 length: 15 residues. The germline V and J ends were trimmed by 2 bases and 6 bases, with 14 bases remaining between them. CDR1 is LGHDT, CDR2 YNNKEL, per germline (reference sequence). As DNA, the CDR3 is TGTGCCAGCAGCCAACGTCCAGGGGTAGGTCAGCCCCAGCATTTT. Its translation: CASSQRPGVGQPQHF.

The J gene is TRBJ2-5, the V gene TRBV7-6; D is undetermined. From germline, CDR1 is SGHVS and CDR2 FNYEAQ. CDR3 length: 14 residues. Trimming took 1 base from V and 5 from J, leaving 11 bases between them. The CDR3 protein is CASSLEGNIETQYF. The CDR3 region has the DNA TGTGCCAGCAGCTTAGAGGGTAACATTGAGACCCAGTACTTC.

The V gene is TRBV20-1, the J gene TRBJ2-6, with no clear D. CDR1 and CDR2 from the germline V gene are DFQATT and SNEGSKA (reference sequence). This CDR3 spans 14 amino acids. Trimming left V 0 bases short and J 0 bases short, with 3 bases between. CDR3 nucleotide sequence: TGCAGTGCTAGAGAGAGCTCTGGGGCCAACGTCCTGACTTTC. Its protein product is CSARESSGANVLTF.

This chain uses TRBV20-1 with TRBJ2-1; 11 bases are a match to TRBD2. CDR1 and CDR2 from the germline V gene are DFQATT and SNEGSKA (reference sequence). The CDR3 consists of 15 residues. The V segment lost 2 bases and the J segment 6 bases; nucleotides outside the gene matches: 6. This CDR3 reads CSARKLAGVTNEQFF. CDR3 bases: TGCAGTGCTAGAAAACTAGCGGGGGTGACCAATGAGCAGTTCTTC.

This chain's CDR3 is CASRPGQGFLEQYF. In nucleotides, the CDR3 is TGTGCCAGCAGACCGGGACAGGGGTTTCTCGAGCAGTACTTC. The chain couples TRBV6-1 to TRBJ2-7; the match to TRBD1 covers 10 bases. Germline trimming cut 6 bases from V and 6 bases from J; bases unmatched to any gene: 8. The CDR3 extends over 14 amino acids. Germline V CDR1 and CDR2: MNHNS, SASEGT.

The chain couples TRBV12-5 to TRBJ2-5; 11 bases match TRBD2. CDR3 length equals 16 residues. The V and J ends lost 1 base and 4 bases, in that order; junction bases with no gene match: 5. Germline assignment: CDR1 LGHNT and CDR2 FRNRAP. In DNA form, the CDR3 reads TGTGCTAGTGGTTTGGGTCTAGCGGGGGGCCGAGAGACCCAGTACTTC. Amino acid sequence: CASGLGLAGGRETQYF.